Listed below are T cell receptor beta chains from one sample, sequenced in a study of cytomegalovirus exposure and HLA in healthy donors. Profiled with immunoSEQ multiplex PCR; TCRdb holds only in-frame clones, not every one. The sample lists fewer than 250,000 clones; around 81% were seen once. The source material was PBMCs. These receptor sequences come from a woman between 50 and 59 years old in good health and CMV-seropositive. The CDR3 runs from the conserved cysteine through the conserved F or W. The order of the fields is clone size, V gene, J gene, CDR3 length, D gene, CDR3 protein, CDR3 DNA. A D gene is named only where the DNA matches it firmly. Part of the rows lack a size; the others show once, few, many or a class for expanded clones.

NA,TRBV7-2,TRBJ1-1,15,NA,CASSSTPTGWTEAFF,TGTGCCAGCAGCTCCACCCCCACAGGGTGGACTGAAGCTTTCTTT
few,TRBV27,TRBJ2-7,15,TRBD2,CASSNKGLDYYEQYF,TGTGCCAGCAGTAACAAGGGACTAGACTACTACGAGCAGTACTTC
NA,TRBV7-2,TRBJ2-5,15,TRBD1,CASSLVRDRRETQYF,TGTGCCAGCAGCTTAGTCCGGGACAGGAGGGAGACCCAGTACTTC
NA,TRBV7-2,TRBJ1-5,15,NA,CASSPQQGLGQPQHF,TGTGCCAGCAGCCCTCAGCAGGGGTTGGGTCAGCCCCAGCATTTT
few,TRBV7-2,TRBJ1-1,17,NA,CASSVTGRGHMNTEAFF,TGTGCCAGCAGCGTTACAGGTCGGGGACATATGAACACTGAAGCTTTCTTT
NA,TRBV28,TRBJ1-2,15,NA,CASSPRRGSRYGYTF,TGTGCCAGCAGCCCCCGGAGGGGCAGTCGGTATGGCTACACCTTC
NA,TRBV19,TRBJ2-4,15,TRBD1,CASSTGQAYENIQYF,TGTGCCAGTAGTACGGGACAGGCCTATGAAAACATTCAGTACTTC
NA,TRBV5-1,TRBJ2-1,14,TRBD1,CASSPRTGLNEQFF,TGCGCCAGCAGCCCCCGGACAGGGCTAAATGAGCAGTTCTTC
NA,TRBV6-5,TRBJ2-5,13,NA,CASSNRVRETQYF,TGTGCCAGCAGTAACAGGGTTAGGGAGACCCAGTACTTC
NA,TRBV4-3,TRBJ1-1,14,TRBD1,CASSQTGLGTEAFF,TGCGCCAGCAGCCAGACAGGGTTGGGCACTGAAGCTTTCTTT
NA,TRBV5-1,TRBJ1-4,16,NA,CASKIQYGEGNEKLFF,TGCGCCAGCAAAATTCAATATGGGGAGGGTAATGAAAAACTGTTTTTT
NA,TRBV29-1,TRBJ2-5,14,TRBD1,CSVGGRDRLETQYF,TGCAGCGTGGGGGGACGGGACAGGCTGGAGACCCAGTACTTC
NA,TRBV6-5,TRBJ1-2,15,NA,CASSYSSQSGYGYTF,TGTGCCAGCAGTTACTCGTCCCAAAGCGGCTATGGCTACACCTTC
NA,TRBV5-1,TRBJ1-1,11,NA,CASSLDIEAFF,TGCGCCAGCAGCCTCGACATTGAAGCTTTCTTT
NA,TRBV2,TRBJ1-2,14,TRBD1,CASSGTGGGYGYTF,TGTGCCAGCAGCGGGACAGGGGGCGGCTATGGCTACACCTTC
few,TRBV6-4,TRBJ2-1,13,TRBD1,CASSDRDSNEQFF,TGTGCCAGCAGTGACAGGGACAGCAATGAGCAGTTCTTC
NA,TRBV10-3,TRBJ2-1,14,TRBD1,CAISPGTGGNEQFF,TGTGCCATCAGTCCCGGGACAGGGGGTAATGAGCAGTTCTTC
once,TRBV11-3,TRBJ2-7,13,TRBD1,CASSSRDSYEQYF,TGTGCCAGCAGCTCCCGGGACAGCTACGAGCAGTACTTC
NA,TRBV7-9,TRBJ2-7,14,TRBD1,CASSPDRVVHEQYF,TGTGCCAGCAGCCCCGACAGGGTAGTCCACGAGCAGTACTTC
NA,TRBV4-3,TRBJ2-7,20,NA,CASSQRTDVTGSPVPYEQYF,TGCGCCAGCAGCCAACGGACAGACGTGACAGGATCCCCGGTACCCTACGAGCAGTACTTC
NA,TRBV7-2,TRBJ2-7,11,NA,CASSLYYEQYF,TGTGCCAGCAGCTTATACTACGAGCAGTACTTC
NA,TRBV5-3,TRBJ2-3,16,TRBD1,CARSFGRGHFADTQYF,TGTGCCAGAAGCTTCGGTAGGGGGCACTTCGCAGATACGCAGTATTTT
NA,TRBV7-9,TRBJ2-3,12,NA,CASSVQGYTQYF,TGTGCCAGCAGCGTACAGGGATATACGCAGTATTTT
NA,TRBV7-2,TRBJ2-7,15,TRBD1,CASSFIGTGGGEQYF,TGTGCCAGCAGCTTCATCGGGACAGGGGGCGGCGAGCAGTACTTC
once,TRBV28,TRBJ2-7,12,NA,CASSLQGYEQYF,TGTGCCAGCAGTTTACAGGGATACGAGCAGTACTTC
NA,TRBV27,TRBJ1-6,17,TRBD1,CASSSRYRGADNSPLHF,TGTGCCAGCAGTTCTCGTTACAGGGGAGCTGATAATTCACCCCTCCACTTT
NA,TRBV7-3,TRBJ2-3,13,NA,CASSKTDTDTQYF,TGTGCCAGCAGCAAGACAGACACAGATACGCAGTATTTT
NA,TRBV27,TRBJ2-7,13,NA,CASSGHETYEQYF,TGTGCCAGCAGCGGACACGAGACCTACGAGCAGTACTTC
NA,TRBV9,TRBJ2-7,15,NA,CASSVEPAGSYEQYF,TGTGCCAGCAGCGTAGAGCCCGCGGGCTCCTACGAGCAGTACTTC
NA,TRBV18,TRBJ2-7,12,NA,CASSPGSYEQYF,TGTGCCAGCTCACCGGGCAGCTACGAGCAGTACTTC
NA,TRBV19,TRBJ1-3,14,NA,CASRGRGRGNTIYF,TGTGCCAGTCGCGGGAGGGGCCGCGGAAACACCATATATTTT
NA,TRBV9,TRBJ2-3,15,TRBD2,CASSVDGTKGDTQYF,TGTGCCAGCAGCGTAGACGGGACTAAGGGAGATACGCAGTATTTT
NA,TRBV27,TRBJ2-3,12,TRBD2,CAIGLASDTQYF,TGTGCCATCGGACTAGCGTCGGATACGCAGTATTTT
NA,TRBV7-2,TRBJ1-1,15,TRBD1,CASSRTGVSDDLAFF,TGTGCCAGCAGCCGGACAGGGGTTAGCGACGACTTAGCTTTCTTT
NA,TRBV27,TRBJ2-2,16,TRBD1,CASSLTGGYDTGELFF,TGTGCCAGCAGTTTGACAGGGGGCTATGACACCGGGGAGCTGTTTTTT
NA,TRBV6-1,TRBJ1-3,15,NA,CASSGFDRRGNTIYF,TGTGCCAGCAGTGGATTCGACAGGAGGGGAAACACCATATATTTT
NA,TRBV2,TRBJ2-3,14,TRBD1,CARSGDRVGDTQYF,TGTGCCAGATCTGGGGACAGGGTTGGGGATACGCAGTATTTT
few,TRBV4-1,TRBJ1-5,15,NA,CASSQGGRTGQPQHF,TGCGCCAGCAGCCAAGGGGGCAGGACGGGTCAGCCCCAGCATTTT
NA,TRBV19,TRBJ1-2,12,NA,CASSKKGNGYTF,TGTGCCAGTAGTAAGAAGGGGAATGGCTACACCTTC
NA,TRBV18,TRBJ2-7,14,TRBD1,CASSRPGQNYEQYF,TGTGCCAGCTCACGACCGGGACAGAACTACGAGCAGTACTTC
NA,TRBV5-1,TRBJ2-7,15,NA,CASSPHGGETYEQYF,TGCGCCAGCAGCCCTCATGGTGGGGAGACCTACGAGCAGTACTTC
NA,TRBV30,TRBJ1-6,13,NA,CAWSKQVGSPLHF,TGTGCCTGGAGTAAACAGGTCGGTTCACCCCTCCACTTT
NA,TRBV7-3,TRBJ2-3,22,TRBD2,CASSRKPLTSGRRNASTDTQYF,TGTGCCAGCAGCCGGAAACCTTTGACTAGCGGGAGACGAAATGCTAGCACAGATACGCAGTATTTT
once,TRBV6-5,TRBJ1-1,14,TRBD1,CASTEGDRANEAFF,TGTGCCAGCACCGAAGGTGACAGGGCCAATGAAGCTTTCTTT
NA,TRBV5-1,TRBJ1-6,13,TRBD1,CASSWGQDRPLHF,TGCGCCAGCAGCTGGGGACAGGATCGGCCCCTCCACTTT
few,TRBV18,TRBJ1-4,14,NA,CASSPWETREKLFF,TGTGCCAGCTCACCATGGGAGACAAGGGAAAAACTGTTTTTT
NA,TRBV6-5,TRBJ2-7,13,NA,CASSYPRSNEQYF,TGTGCCAGCAGTTACCCCCGGTCGAACGAGCAGTACTTC
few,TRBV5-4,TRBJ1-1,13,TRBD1,CASSLVGTGLAFF,TGTGCCAGCAGCTTGGTTGGGACAGGGCTAGCTTTCTTT
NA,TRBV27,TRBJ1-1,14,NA,CASSRRGQNTEAFF,TGTGCCAGCAGTAGGCGAGGACAGAACACTGAAGCTTTCTTT
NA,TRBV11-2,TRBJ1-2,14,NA,CASSLARVYYGYTF,TGTGCCAGCAGCTTAGCCAGGGTGTACTATGGCTACACCTTC
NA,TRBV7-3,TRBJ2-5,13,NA,CASSLNGRETQYF,TGTGCCAGCAGCTTAAATGGGAGGGAGACCCAGTACTTC
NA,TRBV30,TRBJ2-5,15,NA,CAWSPLDRDQETQYF,TGTGCCTGGAGTCCCTTAGACAGAGACCAAGAGACCCAGTACTTC
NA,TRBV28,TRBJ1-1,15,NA,CASRRLTGRSTEAFF,TGTGCCAGCAGGAGACTTACAGGGAGAAGCACTGAAGCTTTCTTT
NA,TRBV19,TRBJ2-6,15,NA,CASNNRVLGANVLTF,TGTGCCAGTAATAACAGGGTTCTGGGGGCCAACGTCCTGACTTTC